This T cell receptor beta chain comes out of a study of blood T cell repertoires in COVID-19. Sequenced by immunoSEQ multiplex PCR; TCRdb stores in-frame clones only, minus some. The data contain more than 150,000 clones, around 80% of them singletons. In germline, CDR1 is SGHNT, CDR2 YYREEE (reference sequence). The CDR3 has 14 amino acids. V gave up 0 bases and J gave up 6 bases; unmatched junction bases: 3. The sample taken for sequencing was peripheral blood. The clonotype originates from an elderly woman with active or convalescent COVID-19. V and J are TRBV5-4 and TRBJ1-2, with 9 nucleotides matching TRBD1. The CDR3 region has the DNA TGTGCCAGCAGCTTGGAGAACAGGGGGCATGGCTACACCTTC. Protein sequence: CASSLENRGHGYTF.